Listed here are 26 T cell receptor beta chains from one sample, sequenced in a study of shared clonotypes between healthy human individuals. Some clones are missing from TCRdb's copy, which holds only in-frame ones; the method was immunoSEQ multiplex PCR. Of around 320,000 clones listed, 80% to 90% were seen once; the top ten hold about 17%. Specimen: memory CD8+ T cells sorted from blood. Subset of the sample: CD45RO+ cells pooled with CCR7-negative TemRA cells. All receptors come from a man aged 18 to 35 in good health.

This chain connects TRBV28 to TRBJ2-3; unclear D gene. Germline V gives CDR1 MDHEN, CDR2 SYDVKM. The CDR3 length is 15 residues. The V end was cut by 7 bases, the J end by 1 base, with 15 bases between. The CDR3 spells CASKPASWGTDTQYF. DNA for the CDR3: TGTGCCAGCAAACCGGCGTCATGGGGCACAGATACGCAGTATTTT.

This clone was detected a few times. V is TRBV29-1 and J is TRBJ2-7, with TRBD1 matching 7 bases. V lost 5 bases and J lost 0; bases outside the gene matches: 4. The CDR3 covers 13 residues. Germline assignment: CDR1 SQVTM and CDR2 ANQGSEA. The CDR3, as DNA: TGCAGCGTTCACGGGACAGCCTCCTACGAGCAGTACTTC. Protein product: CSVHGTASYEQYF.

CDR3 coding DNA: TGTGCCAGCAGACCCGACAGGGGAGGCGAAAAACTGTTTTTT. Protein sequence: CASRPDRGGEKLFF. The chain has TRBV6-5 and TRBJ1-4, with 8 bases lining up with TRBD1. The CDR3 totals 14 residues. Germline trimming cut 6 bases from V and 8 bases from J; bases unmatched to any gene: 8. Looked up from germline, CDR1 is MNHEY and CDR2 is SVGAGI.

The CDR3 coding sequence is TGTGCCAGCAGGGAACAGGGGTTGAGTGGCTACACCTTC. As protein: CASREQGLSGYTF. V is TRBV2 and J is TRBJ1-2; 7 bases line up with TRBD1. With 6 bases clipped from V and 7 bases from J, the junction kept 8 bases outside the gene matches. The CDR3 spans 13 residues. CDR1 and CDR2 (germline): SNHLY, FYNNEI.

The chain employs TRBV5-1 and TRBJ2-4; the D gene is possibly TRBD1 (6 bases). This CDR3 contains 12 residues. Per germline, CDR1 SGHRS and CDR2 YFSETQ. The V gene lost 4 bases and the J gene lost 9 bases, with 11 bases spanning the gap. The CDR3 DNA reads as TGCGCCAGCAGCGAAGGGGGTAGCATTCAGTACTTC. Protein: CASSEGGSIQYF. The full variable domain, its missing parts supplied by reference TRBV5-1 and TRBJ2-4, is KAGVTQTPRYLIKTRGQQVTLSCSPISGHRSVSWYQQTPGQGLQFLFEYFSETQRNKGNFPGRFSGRQFSNSRSEMNVSTLELGDSALYLCASSEGGSIQYFGAGTRLSVL.

This chain joins TRBV4-3 and TRBJ2-7, with 9 bases aligning to TRBD1. V gave up 3 bases and J gave up 2 bases; unmatched junction bases: 8. The germline V gene has CDR1 LGHNA and CDR2 YSLEER. This CDR3 is built from 16 residues. CDR3 loop: CASSQDRGSGAYEQYF. Here the CDR3 DNA reads TGCGCCAGCAGCCAGGACAGGGGATCAGGAGCCTACGAGCAGTACTTC.

The genes are TRBV28 and TRBJ2-7, with TRBD1 as a possible D gene (5 bases). Trimming cost V 0 bases and J 4 bases, with 13 bases left between them. Looked up from germline, CDR1 is MDHEN and CDR2 is SYDVKM. This CDR3 has 15 amino acids. In DNA, the CDR3 is TGTGCCAGCAGTTTATGGTCGACCAGGGCATACGAGCAGTACTTC. It yields the protein CASSLWSTRAYEQYF.

The genes are TRBV7-9 and TRBJ2-1; D unclear. CDR1 SEHNR and CDR2 FQNEAQ come from the germline V gene (reference sequence). V lost 7 bases and J lost 3, with 1 base in between. This CDR3 comprises 10 residues. The CDR3 DNA reads as TGTGCCAGCAACTACAATGAGCAGTTCTTC. Translation: CASNYNEQFF.

The rearrangement links TRBV7-9 to TRBJ2-1; 14 bases line up with TRBD2. The CDR3 length is 16 residues. CDR1 SEHNR and CDR2 FQNEAQ come from the germline V gene (reference sequence). V trimming: 5 bases; J trimming: 4 bases; junction bases outside the gene matches: 4. CDR3 DNA sequence: TGTGCCAGCAGCCCGACTAGCGGGAGGGAATACAATGAGCAGTTCTTC. This sequence encodes CASSPTSGREYNEQFF.

The genes are TRBV7-9 and TRBJ2-5, with TRBD2 matching 11 bases. The ends lost 5 bases at V and 4 bases at J; junction bases unmatched: 12. The germline gives CDR1 SEHNR, CDR2 FQNEAQ (reference sequence). CDR3 length: 17 amino acids. CDR3 region: CASSVIAGGSFRETQYF. The CDR3 bases are TGTGCCAGCAGCGTGATAGCGGGGGGGTCGTTTCGAGAGACCCAGTACTTC.

The chain employs TRBV10-3 and TRBJ2-3; D gene uncertain. V lost 3 bases to trimming and J lost 4 bases, with 2 bases between them. CDR3 length: 11 residues. Germline V lookup: CDR1 ENHRY, CDR2 SYGVKD. For the CDR3, the DNA is TGTGCCATCAGTGAAGCAGATACGCAGTATTTT. Its translation is CAISEADTQYF.

CDR3 region: CASSPDNAYQETQYF. CDR3 nucleotide sequence: TGTGCCAGCAGCCCAGACAACGCCTACCAAGAGACCCAGTACTTC. The chain carries TRBV7-9 and TRBJ2-5, with D uncertain. The CDR3 extends over 15 amino acids. V was pared by 5 bases and J by 0 bases, with 13 bases between. CDR1 is SEHNR and CDR2 is FQNEAQ in the germline V gene (reference sequence).

V gene TRBV30 combines with J gene TRBJ1-2; D is unresolved. Trimming pared 4 bases from V and 4 bases from J, leaving 16 bases between. Germline V CDR1 and CDR2: GTSNPN, SVGIG (reference sequence). The CDR3 is made up of 14 amino acids. CDR3 in amino acids: CAWNYGGGVYGYTF. The CDR3 region has the DNA TGTGCCTGGAATTATGGAGGTGGGGTCTATGGCTACACCTTC.

The chain joins TRBV9 to TRBJ1-4; perhaps TRBD1 as D (5 bases). Germline lookup yields CDR1 SGDLS and CDR2 YYNGEE. CDR3 size: 14 residues. V was clipped by 0 bases and J by 8 bases, with 11 bases between them. The CDR3 nucleotides are TGTGCCAGCAGCGTAGGGGCAGGGAACGAAAAACTGTTTTTT. It specifies CASSVGAGNEKLFF.

Details on this clone: Given a far larger clone just one base away, this is likely a sequencing read error. The rearrangement joins TRBV27 to TRBJ1-6, with 9 bases lining up with TRBD1. Germline V gene lookup returns CDR1 MNHEY and CDR2 SMNVEV (reference sequence). The CDR3 contains 14 residues. Trimming removed 3 bases from V and 9 bases from J; junction bases left unmatched: 3. The CDR3 reads CASSFDRGISPLHF. CDR3 nucleotide sequence: TGTGCCAGCAGTTTTGACAGGGGGATTTCACCCCTCCACTTT.

The chain links TRBV27 to TRBJ1-6; TRBD1 agrees at 9 bases. CDR1 is MNHEY, CDR2 SMNVEV, per germline (reference sequence). The CDR3 sequence is 16 residues long. The V and J ends lost 7 bases and 7 bases, in that order; junction bases with no gene match: 11. CDR3 amino acids: CASTLTGGLMNSPLHF. In DNA, the CDR3 is TGTGCCAGCACCCTTACAGGGGGCTTGATGAATTCACCCCTCCACTTT.

This clone came up once. The chain recombines TRBV4-1 with TRBJ2-7; 7 bases fit TRBD1. The V segment lost 5 bases and the J segment 2 bases; nucleotides outside the gene matches: 9. The CDR3 extends over 15 amino acids. Germline CDR1 reads MGHRA; CDR2 reads YSYEKL. Written as DNA, the CDR3 is TGCGCCAGCAGCACTTCGGGGACAGCCCCCTACGAGCAGTACTTC. Encoded protein: CASSTSGTAPYEQYF.

The chain employs TRBV7-9 and TRBJ1-6; 8 bases are a match to TRBD1. Trimming cost V 5 bases and J 7 bases; bases outside gene matches: 10. Germline V lookup: CDR1 SEHNR, CDR2 FQNEAQ (reference sequence). The CDR3 consists of 16 residues. In DNA, the CDR3 is TGTGCCAGCAGCCTACAGGGGGTCCGAGAGAATTCACCCCTCCACTTT. It encodes CASSLQGVRENSPLHF.

The chain combines TRBV25-1 with TRBJ1-6; D is unclear. The CDR3 has 17 amino acids. The germline V and J ends were trimmed by 1 base and 3 bases, with 13 bases remaining between them. Looked up from germline, CDR1 is MGHDK and CDR2 is SYGVNS. DNA of the CDR3: TGTGCCAGCAGTGAATGGGGAGTGAGAAACTATAATTCACCCCTCCACTTT. Its translation: CASSEWGVRNYNSPLHF. The full variable domain, rest sourced from reference TRBV25-1 and TRBJ1-6, is EADIYQTPRYLVIGTGKKITLECSQTMGHDKMYWYQQDPGMELHLIHYSYGVNSTEKGDLSSESTVSRIRTEHFPLTLESARPSHTSQYLCASSEWGVRNYNSPLHFGNGTRLTVT.

This sequence joins TRBV27 and TRBJ2-1; 7 bases fit TRBD2. The CDR3 runs 15 residues. With V trimmed by 6 bases and J by 6 bases, 11 bases remained unmatched. The V gene's germline CDR1 is MNHEY and CDR2 SMNVEV (reference sequence). CDR3: CASSLWAGDGNEQFF. The CDR3 coding sequence is TGTGCCAGCAGCCTCTGGGCGGGAGATGGCAATGAGCAGTTCTTC.

J is TRBJ2-5 and V is TRBV6-5, with 9 bases lining up with TRBD1. Germline V CDR1 and CDR2: MNHEY, SVGAGI. V dropped 4 bases and J dropped 4; count of bases not matched to a gene: 7. The CDR3 length is 15 residues. The CDR3 protein is CASSSTTGGLETQYF. In DNA, the CDR3 is TGTGCCAGCAGTTCCACCACAGGGGGCTTAGAGACCCAGTACTTC.

The chain links TRBV7-2 to TRBJ1-2; 8 positions match TRBD1. In germline, CDR1 is SGHTA, CDR2 FQGNSA. V lost 5 bases and J lost 4; bases outside the gene matches: 15. The CDR3 extends over 17 amino acids. The CDR3 loop reads CASSPHWGRGQGYGYTF. The CDR3 coding sequence is TGTGCCAGCAGCCCCCATTGGGGCAGGGGGCAAGGCTATGGCTACACCTTC.

This clone was found once. The V gene is TRBV28, the J gene TRBJ1-2; D is undetermined. The CDR3 is made up of 15 amino acids. Germline values: CDR1 MDHEN, CDR2 SYDVKM. Deletions cut 5 bases from V and 0 bases from J, with 13 bases between. The CDR3 DNA is TGTGCCAGCAGTGGCCCGGGGTCTCCTAACTATGGCTACACCTTC. It translates to CASSGPGSPNYGYTF.

This clone has a single count. The chain has TRBV28 and TRBJ2-1; D is undetermined. The CDR3 extends over 13 amino acids. The germline CDR1 and CDR2 sequences are MDHEN and SYDVKM. V lost 1 base and J 6 bases, leaving 7 bases between the germline ends. The DNA for the CDR3 is TGTGCCAGCAGTTTATTCATGGGCAATGAGCAGTTCTTC. It yields the protein CASSLFMGNEQFF.

The gene calls are TRBV30 and TRBJ2-1; D possibly corresponds to TRBD1 (5 bases). V was pared by 4 bases and J by 7 bases, with 17 bases between. CDR1 and CDR2 (germline): GTSNPN, SVGIG (reference sequence). This CDR3 is 14 amino acids long. This CDR3 reads CAWTVGQGVNEQFF. The CDR3 coding sequence is TGTGCCTGGACGGTTGGGCAGGGTGTAAATGAGCAGTTCTTC. Full variable domain (rest looked up from reference TRBV30 and TRBJ2-1): SQTIHQWPATLVQPVGSPLSLECTVEGTSNPNLYWYRQAAGRGLQLLFYSVGIGQISSEVPQNLSASRPQDRQFILSSKKLLLSDSGFYLCAWTVGQGVNEQFFGPGTRLTVL.

The chain joins TRBV9 to TRBJ2-3; D is undetermined. This CDR3 spans 15 amino acids. The germline V gene encodes CDR1 SGDLS and CDR2 YYNGEE. V was shortened by 0 bases and J by 5 bases, with 13 bases between the two germline ends. The CDR3 nucleotides are TGTGCCAGCAGCGTAGCCGGAGTCAGTGTAGATACGCAGTATTTT. It specifies CASSVAGVSVDTQYF.